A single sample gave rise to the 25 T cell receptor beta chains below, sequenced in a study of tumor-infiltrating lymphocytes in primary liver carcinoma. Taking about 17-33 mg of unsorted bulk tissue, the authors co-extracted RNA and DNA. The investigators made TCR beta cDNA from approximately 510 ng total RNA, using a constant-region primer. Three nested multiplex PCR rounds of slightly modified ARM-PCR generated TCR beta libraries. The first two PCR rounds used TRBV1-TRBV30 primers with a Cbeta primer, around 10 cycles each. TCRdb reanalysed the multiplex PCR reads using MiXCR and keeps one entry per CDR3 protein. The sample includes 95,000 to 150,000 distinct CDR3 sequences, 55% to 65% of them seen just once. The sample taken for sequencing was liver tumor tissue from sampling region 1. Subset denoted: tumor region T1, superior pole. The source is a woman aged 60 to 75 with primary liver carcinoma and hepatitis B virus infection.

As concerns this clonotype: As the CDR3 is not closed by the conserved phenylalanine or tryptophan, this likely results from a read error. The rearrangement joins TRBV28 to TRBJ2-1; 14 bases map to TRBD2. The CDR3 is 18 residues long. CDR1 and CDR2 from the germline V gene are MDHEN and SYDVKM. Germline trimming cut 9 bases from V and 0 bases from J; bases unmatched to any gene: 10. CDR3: CASLQTSGRGISYNEQFS. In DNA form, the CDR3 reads TGTGCCAGTCTTCAGACTAGCGGGAGGGGGATCTCCTACAATGAGCAGTTCTCC.

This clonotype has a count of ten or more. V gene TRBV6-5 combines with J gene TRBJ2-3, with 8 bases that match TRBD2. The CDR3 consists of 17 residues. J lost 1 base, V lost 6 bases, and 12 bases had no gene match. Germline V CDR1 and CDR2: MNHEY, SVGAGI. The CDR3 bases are TGTGCCAGCAGCCGACTAGCGCCGAGTGGGGGCACAGATACGCAGTATTTT. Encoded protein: CASSRLAPSGGTDTQYF.

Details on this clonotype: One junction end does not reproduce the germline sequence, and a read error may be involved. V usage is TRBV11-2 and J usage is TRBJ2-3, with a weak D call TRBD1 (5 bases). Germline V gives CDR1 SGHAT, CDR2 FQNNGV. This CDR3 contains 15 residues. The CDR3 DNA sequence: TGTGCCAGTAGCTTAGGTCAGGGCTACACAGATACGCAGTATTTT. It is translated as CASSLGQGYTDTQYF. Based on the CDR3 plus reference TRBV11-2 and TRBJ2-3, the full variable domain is EAGVAQSPRYKIIEKRQSVAFWCNPISGHATLYWYQQILGQGPKLLIQFQNNGVVDDSQLPKDRFSAERLKGVDSTLKIQPAKLEDSAVYLCASSLGQGYTDTQYFGPGTRLTVL.

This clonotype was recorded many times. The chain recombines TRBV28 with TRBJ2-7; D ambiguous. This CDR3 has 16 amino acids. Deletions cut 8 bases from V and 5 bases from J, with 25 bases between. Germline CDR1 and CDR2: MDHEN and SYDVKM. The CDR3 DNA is TGTGCCAGCGCCCTCAGGACGTCCCTAACTTTCAACGAGCAGTACTTC. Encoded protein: CASALRTSLTFNEQYF.

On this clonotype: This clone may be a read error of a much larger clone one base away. In nucleotides, the CDR3 is TGTGCCAGCCACAGGACAGGGGACCCAGGGAGCAATCAGCCCCAGCATTTT. This codes for CASHRTGDPGSNQPQHF. The chain links TRBV6-6 to TRBJ1-5; 9 bases are a match to TRBD1. The CDR3 covers 17 residues. The germline V gene has CDR1 MNHNY and CDR2 SVGAGI (reference sequence). With V trimmed by 8 bases and J by 1 base, 12 bases remained unmatched.

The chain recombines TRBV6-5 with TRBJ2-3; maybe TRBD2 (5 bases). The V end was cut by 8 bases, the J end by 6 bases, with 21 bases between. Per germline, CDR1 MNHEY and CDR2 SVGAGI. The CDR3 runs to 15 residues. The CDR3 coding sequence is TGTGCCAGCGCAAGTCACGGAGGAAGGGCTGATACGCAGTATTTT. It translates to CASASHGGRADTQYF.

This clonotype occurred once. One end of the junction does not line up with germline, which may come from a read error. CDR3 protein: CSVEWGRDYNEQFF. CDR3 nucleotide sequence: TGTAGCGTCGAGTGGGGGAGGGACTACAATGAGCAGTTCTTC. The chain combines TRBV29-1 with TRBJ2-1, with 7 bases that match TRBD2. Germline V lookup: CDR1 SQVTM, CDR2 ANQGSEA. This CDR3 spans 14 amino acids.

CDR3 amino acids: CSARIGGEYEQYF. In DNA form, the CDR3 reads TGCAGTGCTAGGATAGGGGGTGAGTACGAGCAGTACTTC. The chain employs TRBV29-1 and TRBJ2-7; tentatively, D is TRBD1 (6 bases). The germline V gene encodes CDR1 SQVTM and CDR2 ANQGSEA. This CDR3 is 13 amino acids long.

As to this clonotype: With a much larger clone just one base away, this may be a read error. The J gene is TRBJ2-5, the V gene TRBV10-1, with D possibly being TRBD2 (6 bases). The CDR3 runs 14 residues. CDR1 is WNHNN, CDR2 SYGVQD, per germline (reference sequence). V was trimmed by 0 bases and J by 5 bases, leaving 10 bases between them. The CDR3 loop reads CASSESIGGETQYF. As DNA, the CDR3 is TGCGCCAGCAGTGAGTCGATTGGGGGGGAGACCCAGTACTTC.

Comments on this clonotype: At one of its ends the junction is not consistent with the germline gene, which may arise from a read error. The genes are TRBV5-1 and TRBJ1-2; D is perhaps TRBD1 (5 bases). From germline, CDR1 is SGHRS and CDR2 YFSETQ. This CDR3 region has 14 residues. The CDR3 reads CGSREGFADYGYTF. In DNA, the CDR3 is TGCGGCAGCAGGGAGGGCTTTGCAGACTATGGCTACACCTTC.

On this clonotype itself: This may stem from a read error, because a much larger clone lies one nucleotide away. The CDR3 coding sequence is TGTGCCAGCAGCCTGGGCTTCAGAAACTACTATGGCTGCACCTTC. This codes for CASSLGFRNYYGCTF. The genes are TRBV5-6 and TRBJ1-2; D not certain. The CDR3 has 15 amino acids. Germline lookup yields CDR1 SGHDT and CDR2 YYEEEE.

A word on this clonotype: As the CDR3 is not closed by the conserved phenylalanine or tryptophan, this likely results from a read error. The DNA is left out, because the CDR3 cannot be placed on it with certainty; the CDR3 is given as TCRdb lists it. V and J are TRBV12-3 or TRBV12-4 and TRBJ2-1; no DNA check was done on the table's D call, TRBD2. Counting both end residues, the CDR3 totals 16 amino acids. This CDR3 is CASSFSGTSGDNEQSS.

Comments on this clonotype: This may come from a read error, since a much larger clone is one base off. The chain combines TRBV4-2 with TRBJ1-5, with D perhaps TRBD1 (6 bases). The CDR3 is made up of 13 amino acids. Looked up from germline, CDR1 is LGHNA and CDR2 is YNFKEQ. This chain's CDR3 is CASSQEWGQPQLF. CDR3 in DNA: TGTGCCAGCAGCCAAGAGTGGGGGCAGCCCCAGCTTTTT.

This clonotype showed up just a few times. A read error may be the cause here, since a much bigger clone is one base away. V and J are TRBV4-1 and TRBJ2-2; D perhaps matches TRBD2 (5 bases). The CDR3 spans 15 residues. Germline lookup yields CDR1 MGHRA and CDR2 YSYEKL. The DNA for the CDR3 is TGCGCCAGCAAGGTAGGGCCGGCGGGCCCCGGGGAGCTGCTTTTT. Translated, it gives CASKVGPAGPGELLF.

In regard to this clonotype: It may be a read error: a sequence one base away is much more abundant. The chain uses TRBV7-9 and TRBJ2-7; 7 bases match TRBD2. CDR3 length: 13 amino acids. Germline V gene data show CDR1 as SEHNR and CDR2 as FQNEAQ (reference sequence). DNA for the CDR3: TGTGCCATCAGCTTAGGCGCAGCGGGAATAGAGTACTTC. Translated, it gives CAISLGAAGIEYF.

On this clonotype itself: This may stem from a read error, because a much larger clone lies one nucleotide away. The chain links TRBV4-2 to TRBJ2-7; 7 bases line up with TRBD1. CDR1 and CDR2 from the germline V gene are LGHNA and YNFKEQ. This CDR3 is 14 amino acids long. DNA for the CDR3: TGTGCCAGCAGCCCCCTCTGGACAGGCGCCGAGCAGAACTTC. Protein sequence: CASSPLWTGAEQNF.

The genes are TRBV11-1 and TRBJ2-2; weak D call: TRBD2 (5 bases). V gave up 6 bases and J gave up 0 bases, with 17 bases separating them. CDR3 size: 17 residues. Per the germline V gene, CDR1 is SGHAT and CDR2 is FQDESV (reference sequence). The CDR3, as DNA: TGTGCCAGCAGGGGGAGAACGGTATCCGCGAACACCGGGGAGCTGTTTTTT. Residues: CASRGRTVSANTGELFF.

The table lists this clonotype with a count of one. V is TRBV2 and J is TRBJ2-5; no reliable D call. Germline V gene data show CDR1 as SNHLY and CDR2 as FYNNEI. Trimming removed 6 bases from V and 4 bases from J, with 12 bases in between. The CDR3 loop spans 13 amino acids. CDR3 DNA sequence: TGTGCCAGCAGGGTGGGGTCAGCAGAGACCCAGTACTTC. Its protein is CASRVGSAETQYF.

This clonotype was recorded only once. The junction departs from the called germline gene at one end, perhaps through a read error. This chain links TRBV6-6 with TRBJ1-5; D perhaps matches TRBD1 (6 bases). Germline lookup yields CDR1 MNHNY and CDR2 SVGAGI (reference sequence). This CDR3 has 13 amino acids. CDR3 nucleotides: TGTGCAAGCAGCCAGGACAGTGTTCAGCCCCAGCATTTT. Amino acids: CASSQDSVQPQHF.

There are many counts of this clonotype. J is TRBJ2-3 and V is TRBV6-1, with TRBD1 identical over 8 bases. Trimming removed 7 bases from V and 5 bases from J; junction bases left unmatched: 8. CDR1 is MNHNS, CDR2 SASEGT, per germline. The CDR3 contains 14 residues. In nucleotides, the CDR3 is TGTGCCAGCACCCGGGACAGGTCAGGAGATACGCAGTATTTT. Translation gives CASTRDRSGDTQYF.

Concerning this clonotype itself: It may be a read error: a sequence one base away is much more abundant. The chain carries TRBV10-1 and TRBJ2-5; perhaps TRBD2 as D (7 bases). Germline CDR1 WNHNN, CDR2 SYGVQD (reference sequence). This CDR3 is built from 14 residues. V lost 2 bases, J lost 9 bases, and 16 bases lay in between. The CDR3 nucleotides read TGCGCCAGCAGTGAGCGGGGGGCAGTGGAGGCCCAGTACTTC. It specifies CASSERGAVEAQYF.

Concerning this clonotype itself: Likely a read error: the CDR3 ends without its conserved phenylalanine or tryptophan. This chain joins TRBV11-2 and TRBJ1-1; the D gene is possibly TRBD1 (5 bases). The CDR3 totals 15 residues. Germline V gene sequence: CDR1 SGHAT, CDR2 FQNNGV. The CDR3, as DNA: TGTACCAGCAGCTACGCCGGGGGGACTATCACTGAAGCTTTCCTT. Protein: CTSSYAGGTITEAFL.

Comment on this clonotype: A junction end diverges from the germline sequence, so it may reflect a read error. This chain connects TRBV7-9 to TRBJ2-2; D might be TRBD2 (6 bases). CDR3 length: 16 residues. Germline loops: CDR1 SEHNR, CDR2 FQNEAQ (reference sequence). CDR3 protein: CASSLPGGIDTEELFF. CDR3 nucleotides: TGTGCCAGCAGCTTGCCGGGCGGGATCGACACCGAGGAGCTGTTTTTT.

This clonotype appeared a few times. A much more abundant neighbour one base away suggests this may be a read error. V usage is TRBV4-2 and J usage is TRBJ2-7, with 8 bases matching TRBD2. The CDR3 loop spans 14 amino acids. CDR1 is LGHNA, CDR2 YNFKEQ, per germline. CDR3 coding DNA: TGTGTCAGCAGCCGAGCGGGAGAGTTGTACGAGCAGTACTTC. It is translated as CVSSRAGELYEQYF.

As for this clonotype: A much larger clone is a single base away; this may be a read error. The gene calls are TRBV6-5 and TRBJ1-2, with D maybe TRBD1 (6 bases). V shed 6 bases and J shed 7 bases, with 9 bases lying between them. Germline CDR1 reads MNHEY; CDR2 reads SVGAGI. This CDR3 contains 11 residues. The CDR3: CASSIRGGYTF. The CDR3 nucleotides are TGTGCCAGCAGCATCAGGGGTGGCTACACCTTC.